The 9 T cell receptor beta chains below were found in one sample sequenced in a study of shared T cell receptors in the human thymus. Assay: immunoSEQ multiplex PCR; the TCRdb copy retains only in-frame clones and omits some. The top ten hold just under 0.0095% of the sample, which has 500,000 to 850,000 clones, roughly 86% seen once. The data also belong to a second study, concerning human thymus T cells.

Sequenced sample: thymocytes. The receptors were sampled from a boy younger than two with a congenital heart defect.

The chain carries TRBV18 and TRBJ2-7; 9 bases are shared with TRBD2. The germline V gene encodes CDR1 KGHSH and CDR2 LQKENI. J lost 7 bases, V lost 0 bases, and 10 bases had no gene match. This CDR3 region has 16 residues. CDR3 protein: CASSPPVAGEQREQYF. Here the CDR3 DNA reads TGTGCCAGCTCACCACCGGTAGCGGGAGAGCAGAGGGAGCAGTACTTC. Drawing the rest from reference TRBV18 and TRBJ2-7, the complete variable domain is NAGVMQNPRHLVRRRGQEARLRCSPMKGHSHVYWYRQLPEEGLKFMVYLQKENIIDESGMPKERFSAEFPKEGPSILRIQQVVRGDSAAYFCASSPPVAGEQREQYFGPGTRLTVT.

The V gene is TRBV5-6, the J gene TRBJ2-3, with 10 bases that match TRBD2. V lost 3 bases to trimming and J lost 0 bases; unmatched junction nucleotides: 7. This CDR3 comprises 17 residues. The germline CDR1 and CDR2 sequences are SGHDT and YYEEEE. CDR3: CASSSPTSGASTDTQYF. CDR3 DNA sequence: TGTGCCAGCAGCTCACCTACTAGCGGGGCTAGCACAGATACGCAGTATTTT.

The V and J genes are TRBV10-3 and TRBJ2-2; the D gene is possibly TRBD2 (6 bases). The V end was cut by 10 bases, the J end by 6 bases, with 15 bases between. The CDR3 length is 13 residues. Germline values: CDR1 ENHRY, CDR2 SYGVKD. The CDR3 bases are TGTGCCAACGGACGGGAGAGGGCCGGGGAGCTGTTTTTT. Protein sequence: CANGRERAGELFF.

The chain joins TRBV6-1 to TRBJ2-7; perhaps TRBD1 as D (6 bases). The germline gives CDR1 MNHNS, CDR2 SASEGT. This CDR3 region has 14 residues. V gave up 2 bases and J gave up 4 bases, with 12 bases separating them. DNA for the CDR3: TGTGCCAGCAGTGAAAGGGACAAGGGGTACGAGCAGTACTTC. This codes for CASSERDKGYEQYF.

This clone has just one count. The chain combines TRBV27 with TRBJ2-3, with TRBD1 as a possible D gene (6 bases). The ends were cut back, 7 bases at V and 4 bases at J, with 18 bases in the middle. Germline values: CDR1 MNHEY, CDR2 SMNVEV (reference sequence). This CDR3 spans 15 amino acids. The CDR3, as DNA: TGTGCCAGCAATCTCCAGGGGATGAGTCCAGATACGCAGTATTTT. Translating it yields CASNLQGMSPDTQYF.

The gene calls are TRBV2 and TRBJ2-3; 12 positions match TRBD2. V lost 8 bases to trimming and J lost 2 bases; unmatched junction nucleotides: 5. CDR1 and CDR2 (germline): SNHLY, FYNNEI. This CDR3 region has 15 residues. The CDR3 bases are TGTGCCAGCCAGGGACTAGCGGGCCTCACAGATACGCAGTATTTT. Its protein product is CASQGLAGLTDTQYF.

The genes are TRBV2 and TRBJ2-5; 8 nucleotides agree with TRBD2. CDR3 length equals 14 residues. The germline CDR1 and CDR2 sequences are SNHLY and FYNNEI. V shed 7 bases, J shed 4 bases, and the junction held 8 bases outside the gene matches. Here the CDR3 reads CASTDGGARETQYF. CDR3 bases: TGTGCCAGCACGGACGGGGGGGCGAGAGAGACCCAGTACTTC.

The chain links TRBV5-4 to TRBJ2-1, with 10 nucleotides matching TRBD1. Trimming at V came to 1 base and at J to 8 bases, leaving 6 bases not matched to a gene. Germline lookup yields CDR1 SGHNT and CDR2 YYREEE (reference sequence). CDR3 length: 15 residues. The CDR3 protein is CASSLRDRGLHEQFF. In DNA, the CDR3 is TGTGCCAGCAGCTTGCGGGACAGGGGTCTCCATGAGCAGTTCTTC.

CDR3 sequence reads: CASSLKFMEQGSFSYEQYF. CDR3 coding DNA: TGTGCCAGCAGCCTCAAGTTTATGGAACAGGGCTCTTTCTCCTACGAGCAGTACTTC. The chain employs TRBV27 and TRBJ2-7, with a weak D call TRBD1 (6 bases). V lost 6 bases, J lost 0 bases, and 27 bases lay in between. This CDR3 is 19 amino acids long. Germline V gives CDR1 MNHEY, CDR2 SMNVEV (reference sequence).